This note documents a single T cell receptor (beta chain) sequence. Antigen specificity is unknown. The CDR3 is 15 residues long. CDR1 is MNHNS and CDR2 is SASEGT in the germline V gene. V lost 6 bases to trimming and J lost 0 bases, with 14 bases between them. These data originate in a study of T cell repertoires in cytomegalovirus infection. Study context: Recently described HLA-C-restricted plus well-studied HLA-B-restricted CMV epitopes were used.

Points from the study as a whole: Totalled public TCR beta family frequency picked out people who carried CMV plus the relevant HLA. There were HLA-C-restricted CMV-specific TCR beta clonotypes dominating the ex vivo response.

TCRdb ran MiXCR on the reads and lists one entry per CDR3 protein. The table lists about 570,000 distinct CDR3 sequences, approximately 40% of them singletons. The material sequenced was cultured PBMCs, taken from culture after CMV antigen stimulation. This TCR came from a human donor in good health (CMV status not recorded). Some clones in this sample may be carry-over from other donors' samples. V and J are TRBV6-1 and TRBJ1-1; no firm D call. The CDR3 DNA reads as TGTGCCAGCAGACCCCCGGCGCCCATGAACACTGAAGCTTTCTTT. Protein sequence: CASRPPAPMNTEAFF.